This T cell receptor (beta chain) was captured by sequencing in a study of OX40 agonist ivuxolimab in advanced cancers. Some background on the complete study: Ivuxolimab, which targeted the costimulatory receptor OX40 (CD134), was an agonistic, fully human IgG2 monoclonal antibody. Intravenous ivuxolimab was administered to patients every 2 weeks at six dose levels: 0.01, 0.1, 0.3, 1.5, 3 and 10 mg/kg. Among the roughly 50 dose-escalation patients, some 20 had hepatocellular carcinoma, about 15 melanoma, 9 renal cell carcinoma and 9 head and neck cancer. The dose-escalation cohort was roughly 83% male with a mean age of about 65 years, ranging from roughly 23 to 79. Patients were allowed to have had prior anti-PD-1, anti-PD-L1 or anti-CTLA-4 therapy, and roughly 40% of the dose-escalation patients had been treated with checkpoint inhibitors. Partial responses occurred in three dose-escalation patients, of whom one had hepatocellular carcinoma and two had cutaneous melanoma. Peripheral TCRbeta sequencing was intended to test whether TCR sequence diversity was altered and clonal T-cell expansion was caused by ivuxolimab. The paper describes the monotherapy dose-escalation part (N ≈ 52 patients) of the phase I trial of ivuxolimab. What the research found in general, with its limitations: Clonal expansion of both CD4+ and CD8+ blood T cells was observed from baseline to week 6 at doses 0.1 to 3.0 mg/kg. Antigen specificity was not determined for the clonally expanded peripheral T cells. Low levels of normalized T-cell clonal expansion were also seen in some nonresponding patients. In the 0.1-3.0 mg/kg groups, partial responders were among the patients with the lowest normalized peripheral clonal expansion, particularly in CD8+ T cells. After ivuxolimab, more expanded clones were found on average in CD8+ T cells than in CD4+ T cells.

With regard to this clone: No cognate antigen has been identified for it. The input lacks base qualities; no much larger clone sits a single base away.

The trial excluded patients who had a history of autoimmune disease or were on systemic immunosuppression. In every dose cohort, peripheral blood was drawn for TCR sequencing at baseline, cycle 4 day 1, and cycle 7 day 1. The samples were drawn from a first-in-human, open-label, multicenter phase I dose-escalation trial of ivuxolimab. Adults with locally advanced or metastatic melanoma, renal cell carcinoma, hepatocellular carcinoma or head and neck squamous cell carcinoma were enrolled in the trial. Before TCR sequencing, CD4+ T cells and CD8+ T cells were sorted from peripheral blood as separate populations. Genomic DNA was isolated from the sorted cells so that the TCRbeta CDR3 region could be sequenced. TCRbeta CDR3 regions were sequenced using the immunoSEQ Assay. The source is immuneACCESS, and TCRdb retained only in-frame sequences with V and J called. Part of the clones is not carried over; for the studies checked, unresolved V genes explain less than half of this, and the remainder is unexplained. The sample table lists around 38,000 clones, under 85% of them with a count of one. Around 13% of the sample lies in the top ten.

CDR3 length: 15 amino acids, cysteine to phenylalanine. The read is trimmed to its CDR3 DNA, 45 bases read in frame from base 1. The trim is 1 base for V and 7 bases for J, with a gap of 14 bases between the germline ends. According to the germline V gene, CDR1 reads SGDLS and CDR2 reads YYNGEE. This TCR was recovered from an adult with an advanced solid tumor such as melanoma, head and neck, liver or kidney cancer. The chain is encoded by TRBV9 joined to TRBJ1-4; D gene: possibly TRBD1, on 5 matching bases. The sequencing used CD4+ or CD8+ T cells sorted from blood, collected in a trial of the OX40 agonist ivuxolimab. CDR3 sequence: CASSVSPREREKLFF. The DNA is as follows: TGTGCCAGCAGCGTATCCCCCAGGGAACGTGAAAAACTGTTTTTT. Supplemented by the reference TRBV9 and TRBJ1-4 proteins around the CDR3, the complete variable domain is DSGVTQTPKHLITATGQRVTLRCSPRSGDLSVYWYQQSLDQGLQFLIQYYNGEERAKGNILERFSAQQFPDLHSELNLSSLELGDSALYFCASSVSPREREKLFFGSGTQLSVL.